The 27 T cell receptor beta chains below come from one sample, sequenced in a study of graft-versus-host responses after intestinal transplantation. These receptors' targets are unknown. Libraries were prepared by immunoSEQ multiplex PCR; TCRdb keeps only in-frame clonotypes and omits some of them. The data hold about 78,000 clones, with about nine tenths observed a single time. This sample comprised unstimulated CD8+ T cells sorted from spleen or lymph node cells, obtained before transplant. These receptors originate from a human donor who was the organ donor for an intestinal transplant.

This chain uses TRBV4-1 with TRBJ2-2; 9 bases fit TRBD1. The CDR3 sequence is 15 residues long. Trimming removed 4 bases from V and 5 bases from J; junction bases left unmatched: 5. Germline CDR1 and CDR2: MGHRA and YSYEKL. CDR3 sequence reads: CASSPQGAETGELFF. As DNA, the CDR3 is TGCGCCAGCAGCCCACAGGGGGCTGAAACCGGGGAGCTGTTTTTT.

J is TRBJ2-7 and V is TRBV4-2; D remains unclear. From germline, CDR1 is LGHNA and CDR2 YNFKEQ. Trimming pared 3 bases from V and 6 bases from J, leaving 24 bases between. This CDR3 spans 17 amino acids. The CDR3 is CASSQSHQVVRTGEQYF. CDR3 DNA sequence: TGTGCCAGCAGCCAGTCCCATCAGGTGGTTAGAACGGGCGAGCAGTACTTC.

The chain has TRBV10-2 and TRBJ1-4; D uncertain. Trimming stripped 2 bases from V and 0 bases from J, with 13 bases between. Germline CDR1 reads WSHSY; CDR2 reads SAAADI. The CDR3 is made up of 17 amino acids. CDR3 residues: CASSEGEARTTNEKLFF. In DNA, the CDR3 is TGCGCCAGCAGTGAGGGCGAGGCACGGACAACTAATGAAAAACTGTTTTTT.

V is TRBV9 and J is TRBJ2-1; D is unresolved. Trimming took 0 bases from V and 5 from J, leaving 9 bases between them. Germline V lookup: CDR1 SGDLS, CDR2 YYNGEE. CDR3 length: 14 amino acids. The DNA of the CDR3 is TGTGCCAGCAGCGTAGGAGGTCAGAACAATGAGCAGTTCTTC. Translation gives CASSVGGQNNEQFF.

CDR3 bases: TGTGCCACCCAGACGGGGGGCCAGCCCCAGCATTTT. Protein sequence: CATQTGGQPQHF. V and J are TRBV6-1 and TRBJ1-5, with D tentatively TRBD1 (6 bases). The CDR3 runs to 12 residues. The germline CDR1 and CDR2 sequences are MNHNS and SASEGT. Trimming pared 10 bases from V and 7 bases from J, leaving 14 bases between.

The chain has TRBV4-1 and TRBJ1-1; weak D call: TRBD1 (5 bases). Germline CDR1 MGHRA, CDR2 YSYEKL. The V gene lost 1 base and the J gene lost 0 bases, with 9 bases spanning the gap. The CDR3 sequence is 15 residues long. Written as DNA, the CDR3 is TGCGCCAGCAGCCAAGCTGGACATGTGAACACTGAAGCTTTCTTT. Translated, it gives CASSQAGHVNTEAFF.

The genes are TRBV11-2 and TRBJ1-3; D is ambiguous. CDR1 is SGHAT, CDR2 FQNNGV, per germline. This CDR3 contains 17 residues. V lost 4 bases to trimming and J lost 2 bases, with 18 bases between them. CDR3 sequence reads: CASSSLRTGLPGNTIYF. The CDR3 DNA follows: TGTGCCAGCAGCTCACTTCGGACCGGTTTGCCTGGAAACACCATATATTTT.

As for this clone: One end of the junction fails to match germline, which may point to a read error. V is TRBV6-5 and J is TRBJ2-2; 12 nucleotides line up with TRBD2. The CDR3 consists of 15 residues. CDR1 is MNHEY, CDR2 SVGAGI, per germline. The CDR3 DNA reads as TGTGCCAGCAGTGTGACTAGCGGGGGCACCGGGGAGCCGTTTTTT. Its protein is CASSVTSGGTGEPFF.

The chain couples TRBV2 to TRBJ1-5; 7 nucleotides line up with TRBD1. The junction had 14 bases not matched to a gene; V was cut back by 6 bases and J by 3 bases. Germline V gene sequence: CDR1 SNHLY, CDR2 FYNNEI. The CDR3 is 17 residues long. The CDR3 bases are TGTGCCAGCAGGGGGAATAAGGGGGCGAACTTCAATCAGCCCCAGCATTTT. It codes for CASRGNKGANFNQPQHF.

V is TRBV11-2 and J is TRBJ2-3; 7 positions match TRBD2. CDR1 SGHAT and CDR2 FQNNGV come from the germline V gene. CDR3 size: 16 residues. V lost 4 bases and J lost 0; bases outside the gene matches: 7. The CDR3: CASSSPQRESTDTQYF. DNA for the CDR3: TGTGCCAGCAGCTCCCCCCAGCGGGAAAGCACAGATACGCAGTATTTT.

This clone was counted between two and nine times. The V gene is TRBV6-4, the J gene TRBJ1-1; D not certain. Germline V CDR1 and CDR2: MRHNA, SNTAGT. V was pared by 3 bases and J by 0 bases, with 5 bases between. This CDR3 has 13 residues. CDR3 nucleotide sequence: TGTGCCAGCAGTGAGGGCATGAACACTGAAGCTTTCTTT. Amino acids: CASSEGMNTEAFF.

This chain uses TRBV6-5 with TRBJ2-7; D may correspond to TRBD1 or TRBD2 (5 bases each). The CDR3 runs to 14 residues. The germline gives CDR1 MNHEY, CDR2 SVGAGI. The V gene lost 5 bases and the J gene lost 0 bases, with 11 bases spanning the gap. The DNA for the CDR3 is TGTGCCAGCAGTGAGGGTGGGGCCTCCTACGAGCAGTACTTC. The encoded protein is CASSEGGASYEQYF.

The chain uses TRBV2 and TRBJ2-2; 9 nucleotides agree with TRBD1. Germline CDR1 SNHLY, CDR2 FYNNEI. This CDR3 spans 14 amino acids. Trimming at V came to 10 bases and at J to 3 bases, leaving 6 bases not matched to a gene. CDR3 amino acids: CATTGGFDTGELFF. The CDR3 coding sequence is TGTGCCACCACAGGGGGCTTCGACACCGGGGAGCTGTTTTTT.

The chain uses TRBV5-6 and TRBJ1-2, with D unclear. The CDR3 spans 12 residues. The V and J ends lost 4 bases and 5 bases respectively, with 9 bases between them. The germline CDR1 and CDR2 sequences are SGHDT and YYEEEE. DNA for the CDR3: TGTGCCAGCAGCCCCACTGAGTATGGCTACACCTTC. Translated, it gives CASSPTEYGYTF. Filled out from reference TRBV5-6 and TRBJ1-2, the complete variable domain reads DAGVTQSPTHLIKTRGQQVTLRCSPKSGHDTVSWYQQALGQGPQFIFQYYEEEERQRGNFPDRFSGHQFPNYSSELNVNALLLGDSALYLCASSPTEYGYTFGSGTRLTVV.

This chain links TRBV9 with TRBJ2-1; no clear D gene. Germline V CDR1 and CDR2: SGDLS, YYNGEE. V gave up 0 bases and J gave up 7 bases, with 5 bases separating them. This CDR3 is 12 amino acids long. Here the CDR3 reads CASSVDLNEQFF. The CDR3 DNA reads TGTGCCAGCAGCGTAGATTTGAATGAGCAGTTCTTC.

The chain recombines TRBV4-1 with TRBJ2-3; D call uncertain. Looked up from germline, CDR1 is MGHRA and CDR2 is YSYEKL. This CDR3 comprises 15 residues. Trimming took off 0 bases at V and 3 bases at J, with 10 bases between the two ends. Here the CDR3 DNA reads TGCGCCAGCAGCCAAGAACGATTCGGAACAGATACGCAGTATTTT. Translated, it gives CASSQERFGTDTQYF.

The chain combines TRBV7-9 with TRBJ2-7; tentatively, D is TRBD2 (6 bases). V was trimmed by 5 bases and J by 3 bases, leaving 11 bases between them. Germline V gene data show CDR1 as SEHNR and CDR2 as FQNEAQ (reference sequence). CDR3 length: 13 residues. CDR3 protein: CASSPEGIYEQYF. The CDR3 DNA sequence: TGTGCCAGCAGCCCGGAGGGGATCTACGAGCAGTACTTC.

The V call is TRBV30, the J call TRBJ1-1; D unresolved. The CDR3 runs 14 residues. CDR1 and CDR2 (germline): GTSNPN, SVGIG (reference sequence). In DNA, the CDR3 is TGTGGTCTCGAGCCGACTAACCTGAACACTGAAGCTTTCTTT. This gives the protein CGLEPTNLNTEAFF.

The chain combines TRBV25-1 with TRBJ2-3; D remains ambiguous. Germline V gene lookup returns CDR1 MGHDK and CDR2 SYGVNS. The V end lost 6 bases, the J end lost 3 bases, and 10 bases lay between the germline ends. This CDR3 region has 13 residues. CDR3 coding DNA: TGTGCCAGCAGCGAGGCCCTTACAGATACGCAGTATTTT. This encodes CASSEALTDTQYF.

As regards this clone: This CDR3 is also generated by other DNA sequences in the sample. This chain uses TRBV6-1 with TRBJ1-6; 8 bases match TRBD1. Germline V CDR1 and CDR2: MNHNS, SASEGT. This CDR3 is built from 14 residues. The V gene end was trimmed by 5 bases and the J gene end by 7 bases; junction bases not matched to a gene: 4. The CDR3 bases are TGTGCCAGCAGTACCGGGACAGGAAATTCACCCCTCCACTTT. Its translation is CASSTGTGNSPLHF.

The chain couples TRBV2 to TRBJ2-7; tentative D call: TRBD1 (6 bases). V lost 8 bases and J 0 bases, leaving 11 bases between the germline ends. CDR3 length equals 13 residues. Germline V gene data show CDR1 as SNHLY and CDR2 as FYNNEI. CDR3 bases: TGTGCCAGCGGGGGCTCAAGCTCCTACGAGCAGTACTTC. Its protein is CASGGSSSYEQYF.

The rearrangement links TRBV27 to TRBJ2-7, with D perhaps being TRBD1 or TRBD2 (5 bases each). The CDR3 runs to 14 residues. Germline values: CDR1 MNHEY, CDR2 SMNVEV (reference sequence). V dropped 1 base and J dropped 4 bases, with 11 bases sitting between them. The DNA for the CDR3 is TGTGCCAGCAGTTTATATCGGGGCGGGTACGAGCAGTACTTC. Translating gives CASSLYRGGYEQYF.

The CDR3 DNA reads TGTGCCTGGAGGACAGGGGATGAAAAACTGTTTTTT. Its protein product is CAWRTGDEKLFF. The V and J genes are TRBV30 and TRBJ1-4; 8 bases match TRBD1. From germline, CDR1 is GTSNPN and CDR2 SVGIG (reference sequence). There are 12 residues in the CDR3. Trimming cost V 3 bases and J 6 bases; bases outside gene matches: 0.

The chain joins TRBV27 to TRBJ1-1; D is possibly TRBD1 (5 bases). The germline V gene encodes CDR1 MNHEY and CDR2 SMNVEV (reference sequence). The CDR3 contains 13 residues. The V end was cut by 8 bases, the J end by 1 base, with 11 bases between. The CDR3 DNA follows: TGTGCCAGCGCGGCAGGGTCGAACACTGAAGCTTTCTTT. Translating it yields CASAAGSNTEAFF.

The chain has TRBV9 and TRBJ1-2; D is perhaps TRBD1 (6 bases). Germline loops: CDR1 SGDLS, CDR2 YYNGEE. The V end was cut by 5 bases, the J end by 9 bases, with 14 bases between. The CDR3 is made up of 12 amino acids. The CDR3 protein is CASSATGHRYTF. The CDR3 DNA reads TGTGCCAGCAGTGCTACGGGACACCGCTACACCTTC.

V is TRBV9 and J is TRBJ1-6; D is possibly TRBD1 (5 bases). The CDR3 is 18 residues long. The V gene lost 3 bases and the J gene lost 0 bases, with 16 bases spanning the gap. Germline loops: CDR1 SGDLS, CDR2 YYNGEE. CDR3 protein: CASSGGNWLSSYNSPLHF. The DNA of the CDR3 is TGTGCCAGCAGCGGGGGCAATTGGCTGAGCTCCTATAATTCACCCCTCCACTTT. Using reference TRBV9 and TRBJ1-6 for the parts outside the CDR3, the full variable domain is DSGVTQTPKHLITATGQRVTLRCSPRSGDLSVYWYQQSLDQGLQFLIQYYNGEERAKGNILERFSAQQFPDLHSELNLSSLELGDSALYFCASSGGNWLSSYNSPLHFGNGTRLTVT.

V gene TRBV5-1 combines with J gene TRBJ1-4; 8 nucleotides line up with TRBD1. The CDR3 is 17 amino acids. Germline V gives CDR1 SGHRS, CDR2 YFSETQ. V trimming: 2 bases; J trimming: 2 bases; junction bases outside the gene matches: 8. The CDR3 reads CASSFSPGQVTNEKLFF. In DNA, the CDR3 is TGCGCCAGCAGCTTCTCACCGGGACAGGTTACTAATGAAAAACTGTTTTTT. Based on the CDR3 plus reference TRBV5-1 and TRBJ1-4, the full variable domain is KAGVTQTPRYLIKTRGQQVTLSCSPISGHRSVSWYQQTPGQGLQFLFEYFSETQRNKGNFPGRFSGRQFSNSRSEMNVSTLELGDSALYLCASSFSPGQVTNEKLFFGSGTQLSVL.